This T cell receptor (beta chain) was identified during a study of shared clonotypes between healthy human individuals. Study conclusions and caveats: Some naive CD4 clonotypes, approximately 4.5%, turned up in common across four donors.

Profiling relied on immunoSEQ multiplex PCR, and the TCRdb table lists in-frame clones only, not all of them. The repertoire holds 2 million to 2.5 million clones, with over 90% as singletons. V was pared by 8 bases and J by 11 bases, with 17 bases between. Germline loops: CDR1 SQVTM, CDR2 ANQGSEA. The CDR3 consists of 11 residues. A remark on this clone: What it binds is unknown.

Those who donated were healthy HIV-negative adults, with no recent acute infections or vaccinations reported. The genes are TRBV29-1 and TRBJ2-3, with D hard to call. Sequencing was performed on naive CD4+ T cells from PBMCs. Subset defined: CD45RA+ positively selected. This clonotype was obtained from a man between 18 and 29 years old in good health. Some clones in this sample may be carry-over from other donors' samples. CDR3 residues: CSTSSSGMQYF. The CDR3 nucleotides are TGCAGCACCAGTTCGTCGGGTATGCAGTATTTT.